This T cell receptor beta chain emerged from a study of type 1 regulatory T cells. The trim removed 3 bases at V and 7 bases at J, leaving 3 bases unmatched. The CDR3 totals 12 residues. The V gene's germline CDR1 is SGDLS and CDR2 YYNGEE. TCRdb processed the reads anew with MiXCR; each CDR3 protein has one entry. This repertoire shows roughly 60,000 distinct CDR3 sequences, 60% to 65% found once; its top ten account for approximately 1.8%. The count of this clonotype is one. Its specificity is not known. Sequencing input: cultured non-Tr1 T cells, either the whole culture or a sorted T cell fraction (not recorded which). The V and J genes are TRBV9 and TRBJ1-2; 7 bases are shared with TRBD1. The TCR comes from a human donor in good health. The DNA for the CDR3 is TGTGCCAGCAGCGAGACAGGGTCTGGCTACACCTTC. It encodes CASSETGSGYTF.